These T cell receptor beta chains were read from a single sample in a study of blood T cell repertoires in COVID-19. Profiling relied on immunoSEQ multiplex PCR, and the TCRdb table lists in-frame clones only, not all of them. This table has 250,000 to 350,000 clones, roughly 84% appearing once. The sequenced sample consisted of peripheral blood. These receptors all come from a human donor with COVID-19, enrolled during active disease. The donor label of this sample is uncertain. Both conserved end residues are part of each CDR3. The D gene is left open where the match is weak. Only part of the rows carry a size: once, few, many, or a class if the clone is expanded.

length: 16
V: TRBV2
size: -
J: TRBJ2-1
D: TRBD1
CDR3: CASRARQGAGANEQFF
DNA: TGTGCCAGCAGGGCGAGACAGGGGGCGGGGGCTAATGAGCAGTTCTTC

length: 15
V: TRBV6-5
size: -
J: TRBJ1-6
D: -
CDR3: CASRVTVTHNSPLHF
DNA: TGTGCCAGCAGAGTGACAGTTACTCATAATTCACCCCTCCACTTT

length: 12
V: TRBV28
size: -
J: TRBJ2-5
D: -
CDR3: CASRPDRETQYF
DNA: TGTGCCAGCAGGCCGGACAGAGAGACCCAGTACTTC

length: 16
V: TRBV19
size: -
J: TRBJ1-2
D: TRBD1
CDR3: CASGDRDRGQLYGYTF
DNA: TGTGCCAGCGGGGACCGGGACAGGGGGCAGCTCTATGGCTACACCTTC

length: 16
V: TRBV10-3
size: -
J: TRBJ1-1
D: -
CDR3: CAISESLQGRNSEAFF
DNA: TGTGCCATCAGTGAGTCCCTTCAGGGTAGAAACTCTGAAGCTTTCTTT

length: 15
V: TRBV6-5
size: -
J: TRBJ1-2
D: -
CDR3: CASSNNRDFGGGYTF
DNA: TGTGCCAGCAGTAATAACCGGGACTTCGGGGGTGGCTACACCTTC

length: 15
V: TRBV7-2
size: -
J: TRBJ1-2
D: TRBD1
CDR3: CASSQRQGWEYGYTF
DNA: TGTGCCAGCAGCCAGCGACAGGGATGGGAGTATGGCTACACCTTC

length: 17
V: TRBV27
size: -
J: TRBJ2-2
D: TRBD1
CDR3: CASRRGPGQENTGELFF
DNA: TGTGCCAGCAGACGAGGACCGGGACAGGAAAACACCGGGGAGCTGTTTTTT

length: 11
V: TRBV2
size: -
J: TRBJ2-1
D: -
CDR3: CASSLGNEQFF
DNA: TGTGCCAGCAGCCTCGGGAATGAGCAGTTCTTC

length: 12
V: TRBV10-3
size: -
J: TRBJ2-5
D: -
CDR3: CAISETQETQYF
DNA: TGTGCCATCAGTGAGACACAAGAGACCCAGTACTTC

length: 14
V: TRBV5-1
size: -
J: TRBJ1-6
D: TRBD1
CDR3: CASSLTGDNSPLHF
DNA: TGCGCCAGCAGCTTGACAGGGGATAATTCACCCCTCCACTTT

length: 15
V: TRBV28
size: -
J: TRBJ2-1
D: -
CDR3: CASSLWAETYNEQFF
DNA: TGTGCCAGCAGTTTATGGGCGGAGACCTACAATGAGCAGTTCTTC

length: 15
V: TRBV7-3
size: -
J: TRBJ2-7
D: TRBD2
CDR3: CASSARLAGIYEQYF
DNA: TGTGCCAGCAGCGCCAGACTAGCGGGAATTTACGAGCAGTACTTC

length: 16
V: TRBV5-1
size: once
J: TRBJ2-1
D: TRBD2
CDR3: CASSLGPAGGPPEQFF
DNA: TGCGCCAGCAGCTTGGGCCCAGCGGGAGGGCCGCCTGAGCAGTTCTTC

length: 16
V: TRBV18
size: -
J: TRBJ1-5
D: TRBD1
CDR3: CASSPNPGQDGQPQHF
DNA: TGTGCCAGCTCACCCAATCCGGGACAGGACGGCCAGCCCCAGCATTTT

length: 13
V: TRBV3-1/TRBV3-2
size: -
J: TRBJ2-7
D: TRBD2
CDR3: CASSPKRGYEQYF
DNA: TGTGCCAGCAGCCCGAAGCGGGGATACGAGCAGTACTTC

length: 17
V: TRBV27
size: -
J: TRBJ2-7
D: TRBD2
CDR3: CASSFGLPASGSYEQYF
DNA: TGTGCCAGCAGTTTCGGGTTACCCGCTAGCGGGAGCTACGAGCAGTACTTC

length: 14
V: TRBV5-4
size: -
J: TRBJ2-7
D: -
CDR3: CASSFGGRIYEQYF
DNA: TGTGCCAGCAGCTTCGGAGGAAGGATTTACGAGCAGTACTTC

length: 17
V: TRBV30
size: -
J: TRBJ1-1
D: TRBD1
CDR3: CAWSSFRTGGDYAEAFF
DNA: TGTGCCTGGAGCTCATTCCGGACAGGGGGGGATTACGCTGAAGCTTTCTTT

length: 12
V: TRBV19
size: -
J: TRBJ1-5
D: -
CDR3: CASSTEIQPQHF
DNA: TGTGCCAGCTCTACTGAAATTCAGCCCCAGCATTTT

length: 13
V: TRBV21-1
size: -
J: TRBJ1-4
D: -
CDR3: CASSICTGEKLFF
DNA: TGTGCCAGCAGCATTTGCACGGGGGAAAAACTGTTTTTT

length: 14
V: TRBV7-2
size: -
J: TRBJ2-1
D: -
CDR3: CASSLDTVYNEQFF
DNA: TGTGCCAGCAGCTTAGATACAGTCTACAATGAGCAGTTCTTC

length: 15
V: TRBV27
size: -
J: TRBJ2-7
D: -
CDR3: CASSLAIGGGLEQYF
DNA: TGTGCCAGCAGTTTAGCGATAGGTGGAGGCCTGGAGCAGTACTTC

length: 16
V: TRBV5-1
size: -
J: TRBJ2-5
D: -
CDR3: CASSLEATIPTETQYF
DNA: TGCGCCAGCAGCTTGGAGGCGACTATACCCACGGAGACCCAGTACTTC

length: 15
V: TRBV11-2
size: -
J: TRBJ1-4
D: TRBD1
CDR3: CASSLDGTVGGKLFF
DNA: TGTGCCAGCAGCTTAGATGGGACAGTCGGAGGAAAACTGTTTTTT

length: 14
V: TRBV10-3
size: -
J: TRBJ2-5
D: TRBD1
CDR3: CAIRSGQGGETQYF
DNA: TGTGCCATCAGATCCGGACAGGGGGGGGAGACCCAGTACTTC

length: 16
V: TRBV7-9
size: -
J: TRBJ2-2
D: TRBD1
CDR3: CASRPLQGANTGELFF
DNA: TGTGCCAGCAGACCTTTACAGGGGGCTAACACCGGGGAGCTGTTTTTT

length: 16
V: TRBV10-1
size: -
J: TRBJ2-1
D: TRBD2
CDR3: CASSTLLAGPANEQFF
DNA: TGCGCCAGCAGTACGCTACTAGCGGGGCCCGCCAATGAGCAGTTCTTC

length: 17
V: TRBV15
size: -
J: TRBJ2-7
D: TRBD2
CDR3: CATSRGGGGVAGDEQYF
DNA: TGTGCCACCAGCAGAGGGGGGGGCGGGGTAGCGGGAGACGAGCAGTACTTC

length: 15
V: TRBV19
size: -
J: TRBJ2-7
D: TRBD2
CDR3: CASTPNPGGPGEQYF
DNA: TGTGCCAGTACCCCAAATCCGGGAGGTCCCGGCGAGCAGTACTTC

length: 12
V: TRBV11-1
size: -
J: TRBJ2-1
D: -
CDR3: CASSPSHNEQFF
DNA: TGTGCCAGCAGCCCGTCCCACAATGAGCAGTTCTTC

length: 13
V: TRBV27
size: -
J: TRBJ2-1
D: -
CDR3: CASSFPARGGQFF
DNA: TGTGCCAGCAGTTTCCCCGCGCGGGGCGGGCAGTTCTTC

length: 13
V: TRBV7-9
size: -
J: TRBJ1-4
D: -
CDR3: CASSSAAGEKLFF
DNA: TGTGCCAGCAGCTCCGCGGCGGGGGAAAAACTGTTTTTT

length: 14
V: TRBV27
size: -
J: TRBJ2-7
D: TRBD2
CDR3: CASSLRGGLYEQYF
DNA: TGTGCCAGCAGTTTGCGGGGGGGACTCTACGAGCAGTACTTC

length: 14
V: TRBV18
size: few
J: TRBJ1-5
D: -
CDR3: CASSPLAADQPQHF
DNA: TGTGCCAGCTCCCCCCTAGCGGCGGATCAGCCCCAGCATTTT

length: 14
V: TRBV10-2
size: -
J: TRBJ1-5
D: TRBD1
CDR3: CASSEQGADQPQHF
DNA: TGCGCCAGCAGTGAACAGGGGGCGGATCAGCCCCAGCATTTT

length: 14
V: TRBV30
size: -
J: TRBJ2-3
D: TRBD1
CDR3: CAWSVNRGTDTQYF
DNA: TGTGCCTGGAGTGTAAACAGGGGGACAGATACGCAGTATTTT

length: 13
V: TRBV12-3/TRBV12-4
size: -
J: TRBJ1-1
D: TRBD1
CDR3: CASSFTGQGAAFF
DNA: TGTGCCAGCAGTTTTACGGGACAGGGGGCCGCTTTCTTT

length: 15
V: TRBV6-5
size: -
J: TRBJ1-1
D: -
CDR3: CATPPGGGLWTEAFF
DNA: TGTGCCACCCCGCCGGGAGGGGGATTGTGGACTGAAGCTTTCTTT

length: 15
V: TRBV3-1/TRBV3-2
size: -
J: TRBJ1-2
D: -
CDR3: CASSQVLGNNYGYTF
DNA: TGTGCCAGCAGCCAAGTACTAGGGAATAACTATGGCTACACCTTC

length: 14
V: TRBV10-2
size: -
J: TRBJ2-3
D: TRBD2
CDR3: CASRLAFSTDTQYF
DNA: TGCGCCAGCAGACTAGCGTTCAGCACAGATACGCAGTATTTT

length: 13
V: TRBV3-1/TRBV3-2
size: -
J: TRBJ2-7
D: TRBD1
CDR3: CASSQLQGYEQYF
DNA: TGTGCCAGCAGCCAGTTACAGGGGTACGAGCAGTACTTC

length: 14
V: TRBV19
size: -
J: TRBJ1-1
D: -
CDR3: CASSIQLGSTEAFF
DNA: TGTGCCAGTAGTATCCAGCTCGGGAGTACTGAAGCTTTCTTT

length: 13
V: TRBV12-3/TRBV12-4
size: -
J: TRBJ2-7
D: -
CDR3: CASSLGTPYEQYF
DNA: TGTGCCAGCAGTTTAGGGACTCCCTACGAGCAGTACTTC

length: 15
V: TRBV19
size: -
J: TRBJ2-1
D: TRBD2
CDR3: CASSTGLAGVLEQFF
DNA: TGTGCCAGTAGTACCGGACTAGCGGGAGTACTGGAGCAGTTCTTC

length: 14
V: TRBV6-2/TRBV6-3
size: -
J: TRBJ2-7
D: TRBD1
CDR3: CASSDRDRAYEQYF
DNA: TGTGCCAGCAGCGATCGGGACAGAGCCTACGAGCAGTACTTC

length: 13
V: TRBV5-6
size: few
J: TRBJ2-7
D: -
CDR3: CASSYPTRVEQYF
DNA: TGTGCCAGCAGTTACCCTACCCGGGTCGAGCAGTACTTC

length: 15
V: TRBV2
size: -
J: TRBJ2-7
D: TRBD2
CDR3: CASSRTSGYSYEQYF
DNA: TGTGCCAGCAGTCGGACTAGCGGGTACTCCTACGAGCAGTACTTC

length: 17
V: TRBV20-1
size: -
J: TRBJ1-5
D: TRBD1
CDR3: CSASRDSPLNSNQPQHF
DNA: TGCAGTGCTAGTAGGGACAGCCCTCTCAATAGCAATCAGCCCCAGCATTTT

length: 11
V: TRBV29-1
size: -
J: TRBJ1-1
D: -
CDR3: CSGYLNTEAFF
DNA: TGCAGCGGATACTTGAACACTGAAGCTTTCTTT

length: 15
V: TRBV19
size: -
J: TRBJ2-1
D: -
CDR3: CASTPSGQTYNEQFF
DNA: TGTGCCAGTACCCCTTCGGGACAAACATACAATGAGCAGTTCTTC

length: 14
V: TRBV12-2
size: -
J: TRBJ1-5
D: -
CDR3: CASRLDRGGQPQHF
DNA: TGTGCAAGTCGCTTAGATCGGGGGGGTCAGCCCCAGCATTTT

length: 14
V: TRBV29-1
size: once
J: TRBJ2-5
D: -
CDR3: CSVEGNRAGETQYF
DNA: TGCAGCGTTGAAGGGAATAGGGCGGGAGAGACCCAGTACTTC

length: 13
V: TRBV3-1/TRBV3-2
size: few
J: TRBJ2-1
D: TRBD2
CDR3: CASRLAGRYEQFF
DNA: TGTGCCAGCAGACTAGCGGGAAGGTATGAGCAGTTCTTC

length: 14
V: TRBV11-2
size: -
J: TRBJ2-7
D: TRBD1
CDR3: CASSLDRAQIVQYF
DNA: TGTGCCAGCAGCCTCGACAGGGCCCAAATAGTGCAGTACTTC

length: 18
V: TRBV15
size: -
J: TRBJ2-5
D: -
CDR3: CATSSLTVGLSGRGTQYF
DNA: TGTGCCACCAGCAGCCTCACAGTAGGACTGTCCGGTCGGGGGACCCAGTACTTC

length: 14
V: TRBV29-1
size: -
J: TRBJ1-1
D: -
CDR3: CSVTSQGGGTEAFF
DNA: TGCAGCGTGACCTCACAGGGAGGGGGCACTGAAGCTTTCTTT

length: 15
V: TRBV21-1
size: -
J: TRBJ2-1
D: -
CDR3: CASSHKRGLEDEQFF
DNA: TGTGCCAGCAGCCATAAACGTGGACTAGAGGATGAGCAGTTCTTC

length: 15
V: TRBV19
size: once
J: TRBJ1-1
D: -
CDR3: CASSYGTVEYTEAFF
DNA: TGTGCCAGTAGTTACGGGACTGTAGAATACACTGAAGCTTTCTTT

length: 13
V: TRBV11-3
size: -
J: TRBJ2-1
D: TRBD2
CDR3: CASSREAYNEQFF
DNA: TGTGCCAGCAGCCGGGAGGCCTACAATGAGCAGTTCTTC